The TCR beta chain described here comes from a study of T cell responses to AZD1222 COVID-19 vaccine (dated by TCRdb to the early 2020s). The study in broad terms: AZD1222 recipients whose second dose came at about 4 weeks and those whose second dose came at about 12 weeks were combined into one group, since spike-specific TCR depth and breadth did not differ between the two schedules. TCR sequencing covered fewer than 250 trial participants: 200 to 220 given two doses of AZD1222 and about 26 given two doses of MenACWY control vaccine. Trial participants were enrolled by age into subgroups of 18-55, 56-69 and 70-plus years, and around 140, 26 and 57 TCR-sequenced participants, respectively, were included in these subgroups. Paper-wide results and their limitations: No day 14 peak-response samples were available, so repertoires were characterized only after the peak T cell response. Most participants were white British and females outnumbered males, and the authors suggested that clonal diversity may have been underestimated. Epitopes outside the regions mutated in the B.1.351 and B.1.1.7 variants were reportedly recognized by nearly half of the unique spike-specific TCRs. In the small 56-69-year group, the increase in depth fell short of significance, most likely because of low power. Vaccine-associated CD4 TCRs spanned the whole spike protein, with dominant responses in regions 160-218 and 743-854. Only five or six AZD1222 recipients were SARS-CoV-2 seropositive at baseline, limiting conclusions about previously exposed vaccinees. A significant rise in spike-specific TCR breadth and depth was observed after two AZD1222 doses relative to day 0 and relative to MenACWY recipients.

This specimen's time point label, per the study, means: baseline before first vaccination. Vaccinee samples came from UK trials COV001 and COV002, including a single-blind randomized controlled phase 2/3 trial of AZD1222 (ChAdOx1 nCoV-19) in healthy adults. For TCRbeta chain sequencing, PBMC samples were collected from trial participants at day 0 and at day 28 after the second dose. From the cysteine through the phenylalanine, the CDR3 covers 11 amino acids. Only the CDR3 DNA stays, 33 bases, in frame from base 1. CDR1 and CDR2 are drawn from the germline V gene (reference sequence): SGHNT, YYREEE. Deletion took 4 bases off V and 4 bases off J, with a span of 6 bases between the germline ends. With respect to this clone: Its antigen is not yet known. No quality values exist for individual bases; no much larger clone is one base distant.

The CDR3 regions of human TCRbeta chains were analyzed by immunosequencing. Per the original workflow: TCRs in the repertoires were matched against a reference library of SARS-CoV-2-specific TCRs that had been generated with the MIRA antigen-specificity platform. Breadth was defined as the fraction of unique TCRs that were SARS-CoV-2-associated, and depth was defined as the fraction of total T cells that were SARS-CoV-2-associated. Using the MIRA data, each spike-specific TCR was assigned both to the spike region to which the TCR was reactive and to a CD4 or CD8 class. Log10-transformed breadth and depth values were compared by one-way ANOVA with Sidak's multiple comparisons tests. Held by TCRdb, this immuneACCESS table contains in-frame sequences only and omits some clones. Under half of the omission traces to an unresolved V gene where checked; the cause of the rest is unknown. V, J and clone size reflect that table, while D and trimming were determined from the DNA. Across this sample there are 90,000 to 150,000 clones, with 88% seen only once. Together, the top ten hold 2% to 3% of the sample.

The chain couples TRBV5-4 to TRBJ2-7; matching of 5 bases hints at TRBD1 as the D gene. Here the sequenced sample was peripheral blood, taken on day 0 of AZD1222 vaccination. The sequence came from an adult in good health. The sequenced DNA: TGTGCCAGCAGCGGGGCATACGAGCAGTACTTC. Its protein is CASSGAYEQYF. Here the CDR3 is joined to the reference TRBV5-4 and TRBJ2-7 genes, and the full variable domain is: ETGVTQSPTHLIKTRGQQVTLRCSSQSGHNTVSWYQQALGQGPQFIFQYYREEENGRGNFPPRFSGLQFPNYSSELNVNALELDDSALYLCASSGAYEQYFGPGTRLTVT.